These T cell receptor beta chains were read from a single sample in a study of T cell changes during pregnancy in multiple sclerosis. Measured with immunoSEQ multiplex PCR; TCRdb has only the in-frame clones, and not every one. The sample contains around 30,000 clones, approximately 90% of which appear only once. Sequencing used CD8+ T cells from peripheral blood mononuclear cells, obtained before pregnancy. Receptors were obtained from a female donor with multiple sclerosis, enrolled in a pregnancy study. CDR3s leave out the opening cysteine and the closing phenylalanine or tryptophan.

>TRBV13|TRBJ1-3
ASSLEGMNTIY
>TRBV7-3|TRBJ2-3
ASSLNPGTSTDTQY
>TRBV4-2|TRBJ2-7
ASSQDVAGGLYEQY
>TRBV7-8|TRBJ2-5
ASSLTSGARWYQETQY
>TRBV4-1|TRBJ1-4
ASTPSAQGARGANEKLF
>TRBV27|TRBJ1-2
ASSDGSGYT
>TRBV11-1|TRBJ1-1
ASSLGGGNTEAF
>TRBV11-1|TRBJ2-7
ASSPGGVPYEQY
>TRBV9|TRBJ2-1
ASRGPYNEQF
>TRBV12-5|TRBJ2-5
ASGLYGQGHPEETQY
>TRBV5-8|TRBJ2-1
ASSLGGSSYNEQF
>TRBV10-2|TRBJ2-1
ASSGLAGGEQF
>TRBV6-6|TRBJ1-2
ASSFEDRNYGYT
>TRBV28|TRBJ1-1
ASTTGFGTEAF
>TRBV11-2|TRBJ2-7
ASSRGTGEGYEQY
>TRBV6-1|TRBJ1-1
ASSEAGGNTEAF
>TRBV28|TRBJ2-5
ASSLWGDREYVQETQY
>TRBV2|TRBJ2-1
ASSEDRGDEQF
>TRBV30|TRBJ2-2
AWSVEGRLANTGELF